Presented here are 17 T cell receptor beta chains from one specimen sequenced in a study of blood T cell repertoires in COVID-19. The method was immunoSEQ multiplex PCR; TCRdb's version includes in-frame clones alone and lacks a portion of them. The data contain 150,000 to 200,000 clones, approximately 90% of them seen just once; the ten biggest clones take up 4% to 5.5%. Sequencing was done on a sample of peripheral blood. These receptors all come from a human donor in a cohort sampled during active COVID-19.

The V gene is TRBV7-2, the J gene TRBJ2-1, with D tentatively TRBD2 (6 bases). The CDR3 contains 17 residues. Germline assignment: CDR1 SGHTA and CDR2 FQGNSA. V dropped 2 bases and J dropped 3 bases, with 17 bases sitting between them. The CDR3, as DNA: TGTGCCAGCAGCTTACCCTCGGGGGTAGGCAACTACAATGAGCAGTTCTTC. This translates into CASSLPSGVGNYNEQFF. Full variable domain (missing parts from reference TRBV7-2 and TRBJ2-1): GAGVSQSPSNKVTEKGKDVELRCDPISGHTALYWYRQSLGQGLEFLIYFQGNSAPDKSGLPSDRFSAERTGGSVSTLTIQRTQQEDSAVYLCASSLPSGVGNYNEQFFGPGTRLTVL.

The chain employs TRBV2 and TRBJ2-1; 9 nucleotides align to TRBD2. Germline trimming cut 5 bases from V and 8 bases from J; bases unmatched to any gene: 7. CDR3 length equals 14 residues. CDR1 is SNHLY and CDR2 is FYNNEI in the germline V gene. The CDR3 coding sequence is TGTGCCAGCAGTTCCAGCGGGAGGATGGATGAGCAGTTCTTC. Protein sequence: CASSSSGRMDEQFF.

V is TRBV7-9 and J is TRBJ1-2, with 7 bases matching TRBD1. The V gene's germline CDR1 is SEHNR and CDR2 FQNEAQ (reference sequence). V lost 7 bases, J lost 1 base, and 6 bases stayed unmatched. CDR3 length equals 14 residues. Here the CDR3 DNA reads TGTGCCAGCATCGACGGGACAGTTAACTATGGCTACACCTTC. It is translated as CASIDGTVNYGYTF. The variable domain in full, with the rest retrieved from reference TRBV7-9 and TRBJ1-2, is DTGVSQNPRHKITKRGQNVTFRCDPISEHNRLYWYRQTLGQGPEFLTYFQNEAQLEKSRLLSDRFSAERPKGSFSTLEIQRTEQGDSAMYLCASIDGTVNYGYTFGSGTRLTVV.

The CDR3 loop reads CASSLGLAGWSYEQYF. The CDR3 nucleotides are TGTGCCAGCAGCTTGGGACTAGCGGGGTGGTCCTACGAGCAGTACTTC. This chain joins TRBV5-6 and TRBJ2-7; the match to TRBD2 covers 11 bases. The germline V gene encodes CDR1 SGHDT and CDR2 YYEEEE. The CDR3 spans 16 residues. V gave up 0 bases and J gave up 1 base; unmatched junction bases: 3. The full variable domain, in which reference TRBV5-6 and TRBJ2-7 provide the parts outside the CDR3, is DAGVTQSPTHLIKTRGQQVTLRCSPKSGHDTVSWYQQALGQGPQFIFQYYEEEERQRGNFPDRFSGHQFPNYSSELNVNALLLGDSALYLCASSLGLAGWSYEQYFGPGTRLTVT.

This chain links TRBV7-2 with TRBJ2-1; D is perhaps TRBD2 (5 bases). V dropped 1 base and J dropped 2 bases, with 9 bases sitting between them. This CDR3 has 15 amino acids. CDR1 is SGHTA, CDR2 FQGNSA, per germline. CDR3 nucleotide sequence: TGTGCCAGCAGCTTAGTAGTCGGGGCCTACAATGAGCAGTTCTTC. Protein product: CASSLVVGAYNEQFF.

This clone was recorded only once. This rearrangement joins TRBV19 to TRBJ2-5, with D tentatively TRBD1 (6 bases). Trimming removed 6 bases from V and 5 bases from J, with 13 bases in between. Germline V CDR1 and CDR2: LNHDA, SQIVND (reference sequence). This CDR3 region has 13 residues. CDR3 nucleotides: TGTGCCAGTAGCCAACAGGGTTCGGAGACCCAGTACTTC. Protein sequence: CASSQQGSETQYF.

The V and J genes are TRBV10-1 and TRBJ1-1; 10 bases map to TRBD1. The length of the CDR3 is 14 residues. Trimming removed 10 bases from V and 4 bases from J; junction bases left unmatched: 9. Germline loops: CDR1 WNHNN, CDR2 SYGVQD (reference sequence). CDR3 in DNA: TGCGCCACAACCCGGGACAGGGGTTCCACTGAAGCTTTCTTT. Its translation: CATTRDRGSTEAFF.

The chain has TRBV28 and TRBJ2-3, with 8 positions matching TRBD2. This CDR3 region has 15 residues. Per the germline V gene, CDR1 is MDHEN and CDR2 is SYDVKM. Trimming removed 6 bases from V and 2 bases from J; junction bases left unmatched: 7. The CDR3 nucleotides are TGTGCCAGCAGCGCCGGGGGGGTGGTCACAGATACGCAGTATTTT. Translation gives CASSAGGVVTDTQYF.

The chain employs TRBV18 and TRBJ1-1; D might be TRBD1 (6 bases). Trimming left V 3 bases short and J 4 bases short, with 15 bases between. Germline V gene sequence: CDR1 KGHSH, CDR2 LQKENI. The length of the CDR3 is 15 residues. CDR3 residues: CASSPLRQGSTEAFF. DNA for the CDR3: TGTGCCAGCTCACCCCTTAGGCAGGGGAGCACTGAAGCTTTCTTT.

The chain links TRBV6-5 to TRBJ1-2, with 8 bases that match TRBD1. CDR3 length: 13 amino acids. Per the germline V gene, CDR1 is MNHEY and CDR2 is SVGAGI. Unmatched junction bases numbered 3, after V lost 2 bases and J lost 7 bases. DNA of the CDR3: TGTGCCAGCAGTTACGGACAGGGAATTGGCTACACCTTC. This translates into CASSYGQGIGYTF.

The chain links TRBV29-1 to TRBJ2-7; 8 bases are a match to TRBD1. Germline lookup yields CDR1 SQVTM and CDR2 ANQGSEA. The CDR3 runs 14 residues. Trimming cost V 1 base and J 9 bases; bases outside gene matches: 11. This CDR3 reads CSVEVVQGAIGQYF. The CDR3, as DNA: TGCAGCGTTGAAGTAGTCCAGGGGGCGATAGGGCAGTACTTC.

As for this clone: An end of the junction differs from the germline gene, which may be a read error. J is TRBJ1-5 and V is TRBV7-7, with a tentative D call TRBD1 (5 bases). Germline values: CDR1 SSHAT, CDR2 FNYEAQ (reference sequence). This CDR3 has 15 residues. Written as DNA, the CDR3 is TGTGCTAGCAGCCAATATCTGTCGGGGGATCAGCCCCAGCATTTT. Protein product: CASSQYLSGDQPQHF.

This chain connects TRBV7-2 to TRBJ2-3; the D gene is possibly TRBD2 (5 bases). The CDR3 consists of 14 residues. V was pared by 0 bases and J by 8 bases, with 12 bases between. Germline V gene lookup returns CDR1 SGHTA and CDR2 FQGNSA. The CDR3 DNA follows: TGTGCCAGCAGCTTAGCGTCTCCCCGGGGTACGCAGTATTTT. Amino acid sequence: CASSLASPRGTQYF.

The rearrangement uses TRBV12-5 and TRBJ2-7, with a tentative D call TRBD2 (5 bases). The CDR3 loop spans 12 amino acids. Deletions cut 5 bases from V and 7 bases from J, with 12 bases between. The germline gives CDR1 LGHNT, CDR2 FRNRAP. CDR3 region: CASGPPSGEQYF. The DNA of the CDR3 is TGTGCTAGTGGTCCCCCCTCGGGGGAGCAGTACTTC.

This chain joins TRBV5-1 and TRBJ2-1; 9 nucleotides match TRBD2. The CDR3 is 17 amino acids. V dropped 1 base and J dropped 0; count of bases not matched to a gene: 5. Germline CDR1 is SGHRS and CDR2 is YFSETQ. The CDR3 sequence is CASSLISSGDSYNEQFF. In DNA, the CDR3 is TGCGCCAGCAGCTTGATTTCTAGCGGGGACTCCTACAATGAGCAGTTCTTC.

The chain combines TRBV7-2 with TRBJ1-2, with D maybe TRBD1 (6 bases). The CDR3 runs 19 residues. V dropped 1 base and J dropped 0 bases, with 21 bases sitting between them. Germline V gene sequence: CDR1 SGHTA, CDR2 FQGNSA. Here the CDR3 reads CASSLVSRSGTRPNYGYTF. The DNA of the CDR3 is TGTGCCAGCAGCTTAGTTAGTCGATCCGGGACAAGACCTAACTATGGCTACACCTTC.

This chain links TRBV30 with TRBJ1-2; 8 bases match TRBD1. Per germline, CDR1 GTSNPN and CDR2 SVGIG (reference sequence). With 5 bases clipped from V and 4 bases from J, the junction kept 3 bases outside the gene matches. The CDR3 has 12 amino acids. Here the CDR3 reads CAWRGQGYGYTF. CDR3 nucleotides: TGTGCCTGGCGAGGACAGGGCTATGGCTACACCTTC.